This passage covers 17 T cell receptor beta chains from one sample sequenced in a study of PD-1 and CTLA-4 blockade in melanoma. The repertoire was sequenced with immunoSEQ multiplex PCR; TCRdb's copy has only in-frame clones and lacks some. The sample includes about 32,000 clones, around 89% of them seen just once. This material consisted of CD8+ T cells from peripheral blood, taken from a patient given anti-PD-1 treatment. The origin of the receptors is a human donor with melanoma.

V and J are TRBV6-1 and TRBJ1-2; D remains unclear. V dropped 3 bases and J dropped 0 bases, with 14 bases sitting between them. This CDR3 is built from 16 residues. Germline loops: CDR1 MNHNS, CDR2 SASEGT. CDR3 nucleotide sequence: TGTGCCAGCAGTGATTGGACCCGAGGAGCTAACTATGGCTACACCTTC. Its translation: CASSDWTRGANYGYTF.

This chain uses TRBV5-6 with TRBJ2-5, with a weak D call TRBD1 (5 bases). The V gene's germline CDR1 is SGHDT and CDR2 YYEEEE. The CDR3 extends over 14 amino acids. Trimming shortened V by 0 bases and J by 10 bases, and 16 bases separated the two germline ends. The CDR3 nucleotides are TGTGCCAGCAGCTTGGGGGCAGGGCTCCAGAGCCAGTACTTC. It yields the protein CASSLGAGLQSQYF.

The rearrangement links TRBV10-3 to TRBJ2-2; perhaps TRBD2 as D (6 bases). This CDR3 has 14 residues. The V end lost 5 bases, the J end lost 7 bases, and 14 bases lay between the germline ends. The germline V gene encodes CDR1 ENHRY and CDR2 SYGVKD. CDR3 bases: TGTGCCATCAGTCGACCCCTGCGGGGCGGGGAGCTGTTTTTT. Amino acids: CAISRPLRGGELFF.

V and J are TRBV3-1 (or the pseudogene TRBV3-2) and TRBJ1-2; a weak D match, TRBD1 (6 bases). V was pared by 2 bases and J by 11 bases, with 15 bases between. This CDR3 spans 13 amino acids. Germline CDR1 LGHDT, CDR2 YNNKEL (reference sequence). The CDR3 region has the DNA TGTGCCAGCAGCCAATTAGCAGGCCAGGGGTACACCTTC. Protein: CASSQLAGQGYTF.

This chain joins TRBV15 and TRBJ1-5; a possible D gene is TRBD1 (6 bases). Per the germline V gene, CDR1 is LNHNV and CDR2 is YYDKDF (reference sequence). The ends were cut back, 7 bases at V and 4 bases at J, with 20 bases in the middle. The CDR3 extends over 16 amino acids. CDR3 nucleotides: TGTGCCACCAAGGGGGGGCTGGATCCTTTGAATCAGCCCCAGCATTTT. The encoded protein is CATKGGLDPLNQPQHF.

The rearrangement links TRBV10-3 to TRBJ2-1; TRBD2 aligns across 13 bases. Unmatched junction bases numbered 9, after V lost 10 bases and J lost 0 bases. The CDR3 contains 17 residues. In germline, CDR1 is ENHRY, CDR2 SYGVKD. DNA of the CDR3: TGTGCCACCCAACTAGCGGGGGGGCCTCACTCCTACAATGAGCAGTTCTTC. Translating it yields CATQLAGGPHSYNEQFF.

This clone showed up just a few times. This chain links TRBV7-8 with TRBJ2-7, with 9 bases that match TRBD2. The CDR3 contains 14 residues. Germline V gene data show CDR1 as SGHVS and CDR2 as FQNEAQ. Trimming took 5 bases from V and 6 from J; bases not matched to a gene: 8. In nucleotides, the CDR3 is TGTGCCAGCAGCCGCAGCGGGGGGCTTTCCGAGCAGTACTTC. Its protein product is CASSRSGGLSEQYF.

This rearrangement joins TRBV4-2 to TRBJ2-3, with D tentatively TRBD1 (5 bases). The CDR3 contains 15 residues. V was pared by 3 bases and J by 5 bases, with 15 bases between. Germline V gene data show CDR1 as LGHNA and CDR2 as YNFKEQ. CDR3 region: CASSQRDSNQDTQYF. CDR3 nucleotide sequence: TGTGCCAGCAGCCAGAGAGACAGTAATCAAGATACGCAGTATTTT.

The rearrangement uses TRBV27 and TRBJ1-2, with TRBD1 as a possible D gene (5 bases). The V gene's germline CDR1 is MNHEY and CDR2 SMNVEV (reference sequence). The CDR3 runs to 15 residues. V was pared by 2 bases and J by 2 bases, with 12 bases between. As DNA, the CDR3 is TGTGCCAGCAGTTTACGTGTCGGGGACAACTATGGCTACACCTTC. Translating it yields CASSLRVGDNYGYTF.

The chain carries TRBV29-1 and TRBJ2-3; 9 bases match TRBD1. CDR1 and CDR2 from the germline V gene are SQVTM and ANQGSEA. J gave up 0 bases and V 3 bases, and 7 bases lay outside the gene matches. The CDR3 is 16 residues long. The CDR3 DNA reads TGCAGCGTTGATCACGGGACAGGGAGAAGCACAGATACGCAGTATTTT. It is translated as CSVDHGTGRSTDTQYF.

This chain connects TRBV27 to TRBJ2-2; maybe TRBD2 (6 bases). Germline V gene lookup returns CDR1 MNHEY and CDR2 SMNVEV (reference sequence). This CDR3 comprises 16 residues. V lost 5 bases to trimming and J lost 6 bases, with 19 bases between them. The CDR3 coding sequence is TGTGCCAGCAGTCCAAGCGGGTCAAGGGGATCCGGGGAGCTGTTTTTT. Protein sequence: CASSPSGSRGSGELFF.

The V call is TRBV7-3, the J call TRBJ2-3; D ambiguous. Germline V gene sequence: CDR1 SGHTA, CDR2 FQGTGA. Trimming pared 0 bases from V and 3 bases from J, leaving 10 bases between. The CDR3 runs to 15 residues. The CDR3 here is CASSLTGAATDTQYF. CDR3 DNA: TGTGCCAGCAGCTTAACCGGCGCGGCAACAGATACGCAGTATTTT.

The CDR3 loop is CASSREGSTEAFF. The CDR3 DNA reads TGTGCCAGCAGCCGAGAAGGCTCCACTGAAGCTTTCTTT. V gene TRBV16 combines with J gene TRBJ1-1; D gene ambiguous. This CDR3 region has 13 residues. From germline, CDR1 is KGHSY and CDR2 FQNENV. V dropped 4 bases and J dropped 4 bases, with 10 bases sitting between them.

The gene calls are TRBV30 and TRBJ1-1; 7 bases align to TRBD1. Unmatched junction bases numbered 4, after V lost 3 bases and J lost 0 bases. Germline-derived CDR1 and CDR2 are GTSNPN and SVGIG (reference sequence). This CDR3 has 14 residues. As DNA, the CDR3 is TGTGCCTGGAGACCAACAGGGGTGAACACTGAAGCTTTCTTT. Encoded protein: CAWRPTGVNTEAFF.

The chain couples TRBV7-2 to TRBJ2-7; a weak D match, TRBD2 (5 bases). This CDR3 has 15 amino acids. Per germline, CDR1 SGHTA and CDR2 FQGNSA. V was trimmed by 1 base and J by 2 bases, leaving 12 bases between them. In nucleotides, the CDR3 is TGTGCCAGCAGCTTAGTGCCTAGCCCCCCCTACGAGCAGTACTTC. Translation: CASSLVPSPPYEQYF.

The V gene is TRBV6-4, the J gene TRBJ2-1; TRBD1 aligns across 9 bases. The CDR3 is made up of 15 amino acids. The germline V gene has CDR1 MRHNA and CDR2 SNTAGT. The ends lost 6 bases at V and 4 bases at J; junction bases unmatched: 7. This chain's CDR3 is CASSEGQGPYNEQFF. The CDR3 coding sequence is TGTGCCAGCAGCGAGGGACAGGGACCTTACAATGAGCAGTTCTTC.

In this sample, this clone turned up a few times. The chain joins TRBV5-6 to TRBJ1-1; D not resolved. Trimming took off 0 bases at V and 4 bases at J, with 7 bases between the two ends. This CDR3 region has 13 residues. CDR1 and CDR2 from the germline V gene are SGHDT and YYEEEE. The CDR3 protein is CASSLGLGTEAFF. The CDR3 nucleotides are TGTGCCAGCAGCTTGGGTCTGGGCACTGAAGCTTTCTTT. Using reference TRBV5-6 and TRBJ1-1 for the parts outside the CDR3, the full variable domain is DAGVTQSPTHLIKTRGQQVTLRCSPKSGHDTVSWYQQALGQGPQFIFQYYEEEERQRGNFPDRFSGHQFPNYSSELNVNALLLGDSALYLCASSLGLGTEAFFGQGTRLTVV.